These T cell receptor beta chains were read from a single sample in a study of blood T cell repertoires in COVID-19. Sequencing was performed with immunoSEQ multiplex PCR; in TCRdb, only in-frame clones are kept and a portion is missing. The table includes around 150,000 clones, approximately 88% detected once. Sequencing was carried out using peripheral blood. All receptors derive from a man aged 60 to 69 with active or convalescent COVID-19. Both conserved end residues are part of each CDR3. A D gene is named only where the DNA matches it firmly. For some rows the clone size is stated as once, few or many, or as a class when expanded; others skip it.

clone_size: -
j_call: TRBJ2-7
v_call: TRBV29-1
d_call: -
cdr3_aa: CSVDRGNREQYF
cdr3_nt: TGCAGCGTTGACAGGGGAAACCGCGAGCAGTACTTC

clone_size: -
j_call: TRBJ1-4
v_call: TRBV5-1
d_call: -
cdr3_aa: CASSPGSSGANEKLFF
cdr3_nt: TGCGCCAGCAGCCCCGGGAGCTCGGGGGCTAATGAAAAACTGTTTTTT

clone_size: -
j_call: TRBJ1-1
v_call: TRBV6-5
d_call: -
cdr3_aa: CASSTHWGGWAFF
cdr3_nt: TGTGCCAGCAGTACTCACTGGGGAGGGTGGGCTTTCTTT

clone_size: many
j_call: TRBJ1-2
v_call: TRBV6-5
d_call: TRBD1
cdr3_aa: CASSYGQGNDGYTF
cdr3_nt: TGTGCCAGCAGTTACGGACAGGGCAACGATGGCTACACCTTC

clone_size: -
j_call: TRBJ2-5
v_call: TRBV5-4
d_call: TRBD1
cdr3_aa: CASSFDPDRGETQYF
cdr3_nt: TGTGCCAGCAGTTTTGACCCGGACAGGGGAGAGACCCAGTACTTC

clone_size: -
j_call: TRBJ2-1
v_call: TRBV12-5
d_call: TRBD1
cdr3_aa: CASAMTGGSNEQFF
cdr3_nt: TGTGCTAGTGCGATGACAGGGGGAAGCAATGAGCAGTTCTTC

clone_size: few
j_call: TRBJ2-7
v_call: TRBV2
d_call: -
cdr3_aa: CAISGTSSYEQYF
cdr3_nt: TGTGCCATATCCGGGACATCAAGCTACGAGCAGTACTTC

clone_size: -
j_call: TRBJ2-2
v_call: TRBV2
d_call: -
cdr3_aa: CASSELETGELFF
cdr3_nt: TGTGCCAGCAGTGAACTCGAGACCGGGGAGCTGTTTTTT

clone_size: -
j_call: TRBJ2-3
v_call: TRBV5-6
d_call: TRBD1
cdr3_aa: CASSSIGTGDMADTQYF
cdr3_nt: TGTGCCAGCAGCTCCATCGGGACAGGGGATATGGCAGATACGCAGTATTTT

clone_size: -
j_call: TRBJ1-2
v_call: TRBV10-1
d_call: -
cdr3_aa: CASSESSETVYGYTF
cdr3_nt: TGCGCCAGCAGTGAGTCGTCCGAAACTGTTTATGGCTACACCTTC